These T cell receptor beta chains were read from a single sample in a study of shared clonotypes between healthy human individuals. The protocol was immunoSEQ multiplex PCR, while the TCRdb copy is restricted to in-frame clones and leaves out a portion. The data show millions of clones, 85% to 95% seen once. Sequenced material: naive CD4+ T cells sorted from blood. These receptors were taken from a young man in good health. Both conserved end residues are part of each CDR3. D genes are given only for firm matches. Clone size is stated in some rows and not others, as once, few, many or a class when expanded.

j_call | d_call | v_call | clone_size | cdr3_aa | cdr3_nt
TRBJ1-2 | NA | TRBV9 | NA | CASSVVGGSGYTF | TGTGCCAGCAGCGTAGTGGGAGGATCTGGCTACACCTTC
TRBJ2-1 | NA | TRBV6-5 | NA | CASSSQISAGYNEQFF | TGTGCCAGCAGTTCCCAAATAAGTGCGGGATACAATGAGCAGTTCTTC
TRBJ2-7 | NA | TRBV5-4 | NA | CASSSRLEPYEQYF | TGTGCCAGCAGCTCCCGACTGGAGCCCTACGAGCAGTACTTC
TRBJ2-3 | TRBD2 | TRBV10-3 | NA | CAISSGFTDTQYF | TGTGCCATTTCTAGCGGGTTCACAGATACGCAGTATTTT
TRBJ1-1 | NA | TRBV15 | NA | CATSRFSVGNTEAFF | TGTGCCACCAGCAGATTTTCAGTAGGAAACACTGAAGCTTTCTTT
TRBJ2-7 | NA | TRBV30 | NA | CAWSVSREQYF | TGTGCCTGGAGTGTTTCCAGAGAGCAGTACTTC
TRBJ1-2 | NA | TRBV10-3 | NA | CAISESITAKGYTF | TGTGCCATCAGTGAGAGTATAACAGCCAAAGGCTACACCTTC
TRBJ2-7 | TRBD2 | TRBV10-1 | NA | CATADSGRRGEQYF | TGCGCCACTGCCGATAGCGGGAGACGAGGCGAGCAGTACTTC
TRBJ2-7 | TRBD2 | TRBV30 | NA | CAWSVRNSGEQYF | TGTGCCTGGAGTGTACGGAATAGCGGGGAGCAGTACTTC
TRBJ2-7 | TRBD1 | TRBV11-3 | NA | CASSSPGQGVYEQYF | TGTGCCAGCAGCTCGCCGGGACAGGGGGTCTACGAGCAGTACTTC
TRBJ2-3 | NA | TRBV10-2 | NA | CASKFTGTDTQYF | TGCGCCAGCAAGTTCACGGGGACAGATACGCAGTATTTT
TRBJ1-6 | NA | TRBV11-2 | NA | CASSPNPGSPLHF | TGTGCCAGCAGCCCCAACCCCGGTTCACCCCTCCACTTT
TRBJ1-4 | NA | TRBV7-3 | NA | CASGLGEKLFF | TGTGCCAGTGGCCTTGGAGAAAAACTGTTTTTT
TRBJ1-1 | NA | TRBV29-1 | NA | CSVGAAVNTEAFF | TGCAGCGTTGGGGCAGCCGTGAACACTGAAGCTTTCTTT
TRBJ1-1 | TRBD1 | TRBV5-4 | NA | CASSLGGTGNTEAFF | TGTGCCAGCAGCTTGGGCGGGACAGGGAACACTGAAGCTTTCTTT
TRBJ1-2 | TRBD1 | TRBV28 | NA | CASITGGDGYTF | TGTGCCAGTATTACAGGGGGGGATGGCTACACCTTC
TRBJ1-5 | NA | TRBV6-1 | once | CASRKDSYNQPQHF | TGTGCCAGCAGAAAGGACAGTTACAATCAGCCCCAGCATTTT
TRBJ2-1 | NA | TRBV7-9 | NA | CASSLVQGSGANNEQFF | TGTGCCAGCAGCTTAGTCCAAGGTAGCGGAGCTAACAATGAGCAGTTCTTC
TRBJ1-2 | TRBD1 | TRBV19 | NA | CASRPDRGDYGYTF | TGTGCCAGTAGGCCGGACAGGGGGGACTATGGCTACACCTTC
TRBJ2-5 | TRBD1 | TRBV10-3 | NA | CAISPGQGKRETQYF | TGTGCCATCAGCCCCGGACAGGGGAAGCGAGAGACCCAGTACTTC
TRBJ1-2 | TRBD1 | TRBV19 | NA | CASRPGTGLGYTF | TGTGCCAGTCGTCCCGGGACAGGTTTGGGCTACACCTTC
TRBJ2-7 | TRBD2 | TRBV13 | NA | CASTGGSGEQYF | TGTGCCAGCACCGGGGGGTCAGGGGAGCAGTACTTC
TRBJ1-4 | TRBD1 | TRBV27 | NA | CASSSGTGGRGEKLFF | TGTGCCAGCAGTTCCGGGACAGGGGGCAGAGGCGAAAAACTGTTTTTT
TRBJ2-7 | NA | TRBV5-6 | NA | CASSLGRYLGLEQYF | TGTGCCAGCAGCTTGGGGCGCTACTTAGGTCTAGAGCAGTACTTC
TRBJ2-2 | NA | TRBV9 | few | CASSVGWSGNTGELFF | TGTGCCAGCAGCGTAGGATGGTCAGGGAACACCGGGGAGCTGTTTTTT
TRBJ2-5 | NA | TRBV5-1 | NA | CASSFPANQETQYF | TGCGCCAGCAGCTTCCCCGCCAACCAAGAGACCCAGTACTTC
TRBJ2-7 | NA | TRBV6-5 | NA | CASSYGGTGTRNEQYF | TGTGCCAGCAGTTACGGGGGGACTGGCACGCGGAACGAGCAGTACTTC